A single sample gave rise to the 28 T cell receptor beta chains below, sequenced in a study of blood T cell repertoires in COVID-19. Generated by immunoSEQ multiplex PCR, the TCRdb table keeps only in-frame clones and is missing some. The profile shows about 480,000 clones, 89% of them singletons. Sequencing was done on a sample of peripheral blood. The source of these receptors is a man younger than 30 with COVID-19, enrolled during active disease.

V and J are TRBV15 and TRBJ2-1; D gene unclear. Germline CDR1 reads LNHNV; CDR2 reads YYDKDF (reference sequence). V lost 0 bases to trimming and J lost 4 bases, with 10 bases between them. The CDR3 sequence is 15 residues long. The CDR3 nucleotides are TGTGCCACCAGCAGAGAGGGCCCGATGTACAATGAGCAGTTCTTC. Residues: CATSREGPMYNEQFF.

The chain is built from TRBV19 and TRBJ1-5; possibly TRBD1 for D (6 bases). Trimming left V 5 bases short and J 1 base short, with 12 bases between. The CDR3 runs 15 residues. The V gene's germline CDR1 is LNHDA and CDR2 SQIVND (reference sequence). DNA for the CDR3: TGTGCCAGTAGTCCGCAGGGGCTAAGCAATCAGCCCCAGCATTTT. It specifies CASSPQGLSNQPQHF.

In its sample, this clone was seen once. CDR3 nucleotide sequence: TGCGCCAGCAGCCCGGGGGGGTCGACTGAAAACATTCAGTACTTC. Its protein is CASSPGGSTENIQYF. The chain links TRBV5-1 to TRBJ2-4; 8 bases are shared with TRBD2. Germline loops: CDR1 SGHRS, CDR2 YFSETQ. The CDR3 has 15 amino acids. The V segment lost 4 bases and the J segment 5 bases; nucleotides outside the gene matches: 8. Complete variable domain (other parts from reference TRBV5-1 and TRBJ2-4): KAGVTQTPRYLIKTRGQQVTLSCSPISGHRSVSWYQQTPGQGLQFLFEYFSETQRNKGNFPGRFSGRQFSNSRSEMNVSTLELGDSALYLCASSPGGSTENIQYFGAGTRLSVL.

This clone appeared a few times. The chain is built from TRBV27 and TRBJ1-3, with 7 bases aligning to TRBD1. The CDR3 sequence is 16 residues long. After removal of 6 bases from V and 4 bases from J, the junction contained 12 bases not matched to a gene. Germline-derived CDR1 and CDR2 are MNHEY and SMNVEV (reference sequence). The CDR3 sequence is CASRSNTGARGNTIYF. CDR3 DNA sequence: TGTGCCAGCAGGAGCAACACAGGGGCGCGAGGAAACACCATATATTTT.

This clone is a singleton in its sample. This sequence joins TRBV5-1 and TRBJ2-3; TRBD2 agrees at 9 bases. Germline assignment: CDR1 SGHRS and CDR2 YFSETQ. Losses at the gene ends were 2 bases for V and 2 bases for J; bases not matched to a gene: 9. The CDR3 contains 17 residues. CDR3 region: CASSLTLAGLNTDTQYF. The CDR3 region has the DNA TGCGCCAGCAGCTTAACACTAGCGGGTCTCAACACAGATACGCAGTATTTT. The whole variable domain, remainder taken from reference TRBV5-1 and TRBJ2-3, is KAGVTQTPRYLIKTRGQQVTLSCSPISGHRSVSWYQQTPGQGLQFLFEYFSETQRNKGNFPGRFSGRQFSNSRSEMNVSTLELGDSALYLCASSLTLAGLNTDTQYFGPGTRLTVL.

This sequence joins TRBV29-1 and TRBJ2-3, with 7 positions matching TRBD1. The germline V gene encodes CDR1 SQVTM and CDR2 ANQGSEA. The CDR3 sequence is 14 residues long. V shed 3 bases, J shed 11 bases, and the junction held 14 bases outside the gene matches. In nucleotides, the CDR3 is TGCAGCGTTGAGGGGGACAGTGACGGCCCTTTGCAGTATTTT. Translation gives CSVEGDSDGPLQYF.

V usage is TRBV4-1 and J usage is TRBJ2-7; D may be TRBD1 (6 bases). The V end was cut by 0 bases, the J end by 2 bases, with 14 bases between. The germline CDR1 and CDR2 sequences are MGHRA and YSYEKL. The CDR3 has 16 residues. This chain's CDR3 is CASSQEPRTETYEQYF. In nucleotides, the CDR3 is TGCGCCAGCAGCCAAGAACCGAGGACAGAAACCTACGAGCAGTACTTC.

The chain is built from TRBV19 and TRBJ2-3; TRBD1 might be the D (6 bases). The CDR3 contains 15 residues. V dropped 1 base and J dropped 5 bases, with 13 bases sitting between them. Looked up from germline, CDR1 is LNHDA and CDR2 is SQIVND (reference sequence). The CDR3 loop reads CASSIVQGPGDTQYF. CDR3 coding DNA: TGTGCCAGTAGTATAGTTCAGGGGCCAGGAGATACGCAGTATTTT. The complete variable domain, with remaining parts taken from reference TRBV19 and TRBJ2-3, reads DGGITQSPKYLFRKEGQNVTLSCEQNLNHDAMYWYRQDPGQGLRLIYYSQIVNDFQKGDIAEGYSVSREKKESFPLTVTSAQKNPTAFYLCASSIVQGPGDTQYFGPGTRLTVL.

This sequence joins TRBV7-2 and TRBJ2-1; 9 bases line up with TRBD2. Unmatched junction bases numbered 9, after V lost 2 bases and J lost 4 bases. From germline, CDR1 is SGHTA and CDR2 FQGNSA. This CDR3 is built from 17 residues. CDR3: CASSLLGAGGRYNEQFF. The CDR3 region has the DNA TGTGCCAGCAGCTTACTGGGGGCGGGAGGGCGGTACAATGAGCAGTTCTTC. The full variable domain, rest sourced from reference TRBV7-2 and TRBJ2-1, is GAGVSQSPSNKVTEKGKDVELRCDPISGHTALYWYRQSLGQGLEFLIYFQGNSAPDKSGLPSDRFSAERTGGSVSTLTIQRTQQEDSAVYLCASSLLGAGGRYNEQFFGPGTRLTVL.

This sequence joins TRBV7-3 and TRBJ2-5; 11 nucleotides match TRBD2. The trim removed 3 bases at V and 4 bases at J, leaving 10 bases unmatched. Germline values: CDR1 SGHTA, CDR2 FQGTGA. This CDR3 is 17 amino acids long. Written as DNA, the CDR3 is TGTGCCAGCAGCTTTAGCGGGAGGGCCCTGGGAGGAGAGACCCAGTACTTC. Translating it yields CASSFSGRALGGETQYF.

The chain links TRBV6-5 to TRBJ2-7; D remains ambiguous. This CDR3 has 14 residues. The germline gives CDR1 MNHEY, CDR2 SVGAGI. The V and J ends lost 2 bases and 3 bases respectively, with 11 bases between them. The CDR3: CASSYASNYYEQYF. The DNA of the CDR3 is TGTGCCAGCAGTTACGCTTCGAACTACTACGAGCAGTACTTC.

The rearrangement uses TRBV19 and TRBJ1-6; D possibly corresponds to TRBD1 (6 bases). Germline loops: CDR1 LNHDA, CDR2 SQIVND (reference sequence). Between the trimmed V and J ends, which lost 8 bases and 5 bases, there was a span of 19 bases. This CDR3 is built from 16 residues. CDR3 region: CASGPQGGSDNSPLHF. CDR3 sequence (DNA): TGTGCCAGTGGCCCACAGGGAGGGTCTGATAATTCACCCCTCCACTTT.

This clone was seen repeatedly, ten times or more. The CDR3 nucleotides read TGTGCCAGCACCCTAGATTTTTCAGAGACCCAGTACTTC. This translates into CASTLDFSETQYF. V usage is TRBV6-6 and J usage is TRBJ2-5, with D hard to call. The CDR3 extends over 13 amino acids. V lost 7 bases to trimming and J lost 4 bases, with 13 bases between them. CDR1 is MNHNY, CDR2 SVGAGI, per germline (reference sequence).

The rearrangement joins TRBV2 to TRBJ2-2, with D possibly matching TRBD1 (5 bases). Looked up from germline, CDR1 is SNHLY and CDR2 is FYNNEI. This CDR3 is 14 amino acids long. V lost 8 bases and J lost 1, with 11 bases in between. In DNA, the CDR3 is TGTGCCAGCGAAAGGACACTGAACACCGGGGAGCTGTTTTTT. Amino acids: CASERTLNTGELFF.

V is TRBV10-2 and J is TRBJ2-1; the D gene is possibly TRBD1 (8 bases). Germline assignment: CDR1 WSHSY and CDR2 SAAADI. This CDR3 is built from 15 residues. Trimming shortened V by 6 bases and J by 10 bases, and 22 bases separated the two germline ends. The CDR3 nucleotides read TGCGCCAGCAGGGCTACAGGGGGGGTTGTAGACGAGCAGTTCTTC. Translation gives CASRATGGVVDEQFF.

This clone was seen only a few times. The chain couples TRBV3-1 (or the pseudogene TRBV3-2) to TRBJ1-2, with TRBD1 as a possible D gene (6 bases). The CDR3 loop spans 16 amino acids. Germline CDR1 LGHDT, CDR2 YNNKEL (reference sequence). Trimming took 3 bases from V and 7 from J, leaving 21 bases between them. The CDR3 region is CASSHVNRQASRGYTF. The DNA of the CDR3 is TGTGCCAGCAGCCACGTAAACCGACAGGCTTCACGTGGCTACACCTTC.

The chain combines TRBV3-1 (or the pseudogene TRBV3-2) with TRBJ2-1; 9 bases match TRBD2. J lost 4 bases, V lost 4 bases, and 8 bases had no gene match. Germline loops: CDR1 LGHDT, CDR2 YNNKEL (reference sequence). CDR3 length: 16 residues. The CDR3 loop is CASSRGASGNYNEQFF. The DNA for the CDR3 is TGTGCCAGCAGCCGAGGGGCTAGCGGGAATTACAATGAGCAGTTCTTC.

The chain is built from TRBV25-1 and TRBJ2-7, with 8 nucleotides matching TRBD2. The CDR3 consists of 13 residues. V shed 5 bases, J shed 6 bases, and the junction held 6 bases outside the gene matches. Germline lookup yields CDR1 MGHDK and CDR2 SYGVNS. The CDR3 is CASSRAGVAEQYF. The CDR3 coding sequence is TGTGCCAGCAGTAGAGCGGGAGTGGCCGAGCAGTACTTC.

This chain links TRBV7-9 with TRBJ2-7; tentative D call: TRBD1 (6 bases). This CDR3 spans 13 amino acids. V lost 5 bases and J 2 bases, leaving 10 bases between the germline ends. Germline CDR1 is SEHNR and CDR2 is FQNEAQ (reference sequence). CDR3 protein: CASSPGDTYEQYF. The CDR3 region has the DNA TGTGCCAGCAGCCCAGGGGACACCTACGAGCAGTACTTC.

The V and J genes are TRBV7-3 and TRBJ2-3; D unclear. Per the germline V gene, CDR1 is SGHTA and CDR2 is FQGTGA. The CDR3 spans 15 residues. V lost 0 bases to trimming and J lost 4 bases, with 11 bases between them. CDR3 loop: CASSLTMGMADTQYF. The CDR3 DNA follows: TGTGCCAGCAGCTTAACGATGGGCATGGCAGATACGCAGTATTTT.

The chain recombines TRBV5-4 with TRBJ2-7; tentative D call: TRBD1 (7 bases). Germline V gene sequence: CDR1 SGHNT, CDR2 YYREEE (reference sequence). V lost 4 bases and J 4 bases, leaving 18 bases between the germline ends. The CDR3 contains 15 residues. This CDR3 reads CASSQKDRREYEQYF. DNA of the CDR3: TGTGCCAGCAGCCAAAAGGACAGGCGGGAATACGAGCAGTACTTC.

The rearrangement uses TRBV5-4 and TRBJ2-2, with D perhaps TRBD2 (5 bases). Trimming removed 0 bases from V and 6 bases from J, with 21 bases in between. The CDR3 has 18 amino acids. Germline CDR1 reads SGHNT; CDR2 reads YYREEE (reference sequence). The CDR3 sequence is CASSLARGPAIGPGELFF. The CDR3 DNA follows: TGTGCCAGCAGCTTGGCCCGGGGTCCGGCGATTGGTCCCGGGGAGCTGTTTTTT. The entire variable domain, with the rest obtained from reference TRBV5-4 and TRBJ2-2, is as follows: ETGVTQSPTHLIKTRGQQVTLRCSSQSGHNTVSWYQQALGQGPQFIFQYYREEENGRGNFPPRFSGLQFPNYSSELNVNALELDDSALYLCASSLARGPAIGPGELFFGEGSRLTVL.

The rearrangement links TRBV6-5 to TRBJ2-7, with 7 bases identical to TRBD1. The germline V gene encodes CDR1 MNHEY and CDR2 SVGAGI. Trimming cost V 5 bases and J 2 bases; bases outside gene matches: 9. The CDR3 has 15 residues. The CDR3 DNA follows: TGTGCCAGCAGTCCGGACAGGCAGGATCCCTACGAGCAGTACTTC. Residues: CASSPDRQDPYEQYF.

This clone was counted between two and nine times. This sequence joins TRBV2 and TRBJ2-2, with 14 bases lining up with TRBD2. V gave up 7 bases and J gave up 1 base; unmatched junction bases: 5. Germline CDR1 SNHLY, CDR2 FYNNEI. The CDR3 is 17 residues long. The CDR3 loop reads CASIKTSGGVNTGELFF. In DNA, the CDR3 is TGTGCCAGCATCAAGACTAGCGGGGGGGTGAACACCGGGGAGCTGTTTTTT.

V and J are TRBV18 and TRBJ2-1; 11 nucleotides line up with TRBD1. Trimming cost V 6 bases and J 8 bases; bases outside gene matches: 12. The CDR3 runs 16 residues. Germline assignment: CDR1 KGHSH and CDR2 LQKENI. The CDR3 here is CASSPTGTGGWDEQFF. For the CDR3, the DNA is TGTGCCAGCTCTCCTACCGGGACAGGGGGTTGGGATGAGCAGTTCTTC.

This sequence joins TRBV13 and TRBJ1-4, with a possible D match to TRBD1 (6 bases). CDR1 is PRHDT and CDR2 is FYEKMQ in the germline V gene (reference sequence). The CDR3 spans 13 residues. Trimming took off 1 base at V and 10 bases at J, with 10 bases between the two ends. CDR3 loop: CASSLETRGKLFF. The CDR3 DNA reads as TGTGCCAGCAGCTTAGAAACCAGGGGAAAACTGTTTTTT. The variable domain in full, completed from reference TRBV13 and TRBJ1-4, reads AAGVIQSPRHLIKEKRETATLKCYPIPRHDTVYWYQQGPGQDPQFLISFYEKMQSDKGSIPDRFSAQQFSDYHSELNMSSLELGDSALYFCASSLETRGKLFFGSGTQLSVL.

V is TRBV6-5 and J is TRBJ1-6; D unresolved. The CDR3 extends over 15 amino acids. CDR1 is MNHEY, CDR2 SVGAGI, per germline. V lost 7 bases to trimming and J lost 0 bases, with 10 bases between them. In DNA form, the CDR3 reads TGTGCCAGCACAGGCGGGAGCTCCTATAATTCACCCCTCCACTTT. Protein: CASTGGSSYNSPLHF.

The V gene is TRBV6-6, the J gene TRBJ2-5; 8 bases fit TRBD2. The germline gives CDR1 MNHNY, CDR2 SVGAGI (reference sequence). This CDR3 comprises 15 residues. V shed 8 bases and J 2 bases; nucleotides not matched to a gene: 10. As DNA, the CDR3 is TGTGCCAGCGCGGATAGCGGGGCTTTACAAGAGACCCAGTACTTC. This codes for CASADSGALQETQYF.